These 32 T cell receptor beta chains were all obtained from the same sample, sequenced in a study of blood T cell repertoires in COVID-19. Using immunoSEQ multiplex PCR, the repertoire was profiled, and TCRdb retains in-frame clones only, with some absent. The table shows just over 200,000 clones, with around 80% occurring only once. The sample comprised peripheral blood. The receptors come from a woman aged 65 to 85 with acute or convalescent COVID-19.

Here the CDR3 DNA reads TGCAGCGTGCGACCCGGGACTAGTGGGTACGAGCAGTACTTC. Its translation: CSVRPGTSGYEQYF. This chain connects TRBV29-1 to TRBJ2-7; 8 nucleotides agree with TRBD2. The trim removed 6 bases at V and 4 bases at J, leaving 11 bases unmatched. The CDR3 is made up of 14 amino acids. Looked up from germline, CDR1 is SQVTM and CDR2 is ANQGSEA.

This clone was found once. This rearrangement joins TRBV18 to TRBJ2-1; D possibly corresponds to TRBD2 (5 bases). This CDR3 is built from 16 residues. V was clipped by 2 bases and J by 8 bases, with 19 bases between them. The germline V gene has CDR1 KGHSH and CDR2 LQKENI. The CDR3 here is CASSPRGSGLEDEQFF. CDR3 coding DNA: TGTGCCAGCTCACCAAGAGGGAGCGGCTTGGAGGATGAGCAGTTCTTC. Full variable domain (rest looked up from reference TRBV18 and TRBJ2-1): NAGVMQNPRHLVRRRGQEARLRCSPMKGHSHVYWYRQLPEEGLKFMVYLQKENIIDESGMPKERFSAEFPKEGPSILRIQQVVRGDSAAYFCASSPRGSGLEDEQFFGPGTRLTVL.

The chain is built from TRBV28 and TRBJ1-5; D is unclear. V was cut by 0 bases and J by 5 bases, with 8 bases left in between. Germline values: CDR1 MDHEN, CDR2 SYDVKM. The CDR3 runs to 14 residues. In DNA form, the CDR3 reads TGTGCCAGCAGTTTATGGCAGGCGTATCAGCCCCAGCATTTT. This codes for CASSLWQAYQPQHF. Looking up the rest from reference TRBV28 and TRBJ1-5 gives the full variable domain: DVKVTQSSRYLVKRTGEKVFLECVQDMDHENMFWYRQDPGLGLRLIYFSYDVKMKEKGDIPEGYSVSREKKERFSLILESASTNQTSMYLCASSLWQAYQPQHFGDGTRLSIL.

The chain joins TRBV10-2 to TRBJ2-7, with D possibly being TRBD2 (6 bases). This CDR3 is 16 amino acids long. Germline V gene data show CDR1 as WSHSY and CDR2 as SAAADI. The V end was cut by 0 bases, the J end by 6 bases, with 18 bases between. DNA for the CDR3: TGCGCCAGCAGTGAGTCTAGCGGCAGGGTGGAGGGCGAGCAGTACTTC. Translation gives CASSESSGRVEGEQYF.

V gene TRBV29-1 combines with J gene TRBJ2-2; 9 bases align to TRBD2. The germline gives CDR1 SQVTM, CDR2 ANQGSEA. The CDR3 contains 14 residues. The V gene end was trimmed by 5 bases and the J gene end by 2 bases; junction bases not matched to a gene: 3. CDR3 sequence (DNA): TGCAGCGTTTTAGCGGGGGAAAACACCGGGGAGCTGTTTTTT. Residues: CSVLAGENTGELFF.

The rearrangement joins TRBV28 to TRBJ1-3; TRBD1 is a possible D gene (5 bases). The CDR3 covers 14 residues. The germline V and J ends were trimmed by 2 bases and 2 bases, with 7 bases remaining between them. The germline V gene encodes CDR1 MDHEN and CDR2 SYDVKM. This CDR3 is CASSLQGAGNTIYF. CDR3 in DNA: TGTGCCAGCAGTTTACAAGGGGCTGGAAACACCATATATTTT.

The CDR3 DNA is TGTGCCAGCAGCTCCGGACAGGGAAGGGGGTATGGCTACACCTTC. Its translation: CASSSGQGRGYGYTF. The chain couples TRBV5-6 to TRBJ1-2, with 8 bases aligning to TRBD1. V dropped 3 bases and J dropped 5; count of bases not matched to a gene: 9. Per germline, CDR1 SGHDT and CDR2 YYEEEE. The CDR3 spans 15 residues.

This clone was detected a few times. In DNA form, the CDR3 reads TGTGCCAGCAGCACACTAGCGGGAGCGACCCAGTACTTC. It codes for CASSTLAGATQYF. V and J are TRBV2 and TRBJ2-5; 11 nucleotides align to TRBD2. The CDR3 extends over 13 amino acids. Trimming took 6 bases from V and 7 from J; bases not matched to a gene: 4. The germline CDR1 and CDR2 sequences are SNHLY and FYNNEI.

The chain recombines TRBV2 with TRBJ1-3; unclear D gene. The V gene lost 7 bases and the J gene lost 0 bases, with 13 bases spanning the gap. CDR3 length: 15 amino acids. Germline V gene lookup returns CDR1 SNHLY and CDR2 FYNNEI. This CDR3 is CASKQSGGSGNTIYF. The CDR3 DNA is TGTGCCAGCAAACAGTCTGGAGGCTCTGGAAACACCATATATTTT.

The CDR3, as DNA: TGTGCCAGTAGCACCAGTATTGGGACAGGGCGGGATGAAAAACTGTTTTTT. The encoded protein is CASSTSIGTGRDEKLFF. This chain joins TRBV19 and TRBJ1-4, with 9 bases matching TRBD1. This CDR3 contains 17 residues. The ends lost 6 bases at V and 6 bases at J; junction bases unmatched: 14. CDR1 LNHDA and CDR2 SQIVND come from the germline V gene (reference sequence).

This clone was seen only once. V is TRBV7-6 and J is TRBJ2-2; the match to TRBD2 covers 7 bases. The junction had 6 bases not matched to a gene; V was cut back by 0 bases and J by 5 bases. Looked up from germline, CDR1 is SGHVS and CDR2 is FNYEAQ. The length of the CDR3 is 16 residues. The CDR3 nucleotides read TGTGCCAGCAGCTTAGCGCAGGGAGGGAGGACCGGGGAGCTGTTTTTT. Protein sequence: CASSLAQGGRTGELFF. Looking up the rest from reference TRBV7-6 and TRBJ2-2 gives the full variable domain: GAGVSQSPRYKVTKRGQDVALRCDPISGHVSLYWYRQALGQGPEFLTYFNYEAQQDKSGLPNDRFSAERPEGSISTLTIQRTEQRDSAMYRCASSLAQGGRTGELFFGEGSRLTVL.

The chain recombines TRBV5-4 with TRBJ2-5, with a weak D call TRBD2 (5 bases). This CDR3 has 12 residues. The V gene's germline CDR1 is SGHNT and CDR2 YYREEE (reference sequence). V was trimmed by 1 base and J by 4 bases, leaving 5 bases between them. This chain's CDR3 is CASSLSGETQYF. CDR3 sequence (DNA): TGTGCCAGCAGCTTGAGCGGAGAGACCCAGTACTTC.

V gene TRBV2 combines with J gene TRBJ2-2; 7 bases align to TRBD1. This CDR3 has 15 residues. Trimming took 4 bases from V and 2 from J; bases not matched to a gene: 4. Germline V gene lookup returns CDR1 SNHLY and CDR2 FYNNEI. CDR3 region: CASSGQGGNTGELFF. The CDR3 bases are TGTGCCAGCAGTGGACAGGGCGGAAACACCGGGGAGCTGTTTTTT. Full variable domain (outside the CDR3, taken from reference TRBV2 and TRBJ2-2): EPEVTQTPSHQVTQMGQEVILRCVPISNHLYFYWYRQILGQKVEFLVSFYNNEISEKSEIFDDQFSVERPDGSNFTLKIRSTKLEDSAMYFCASSGQGGNTGELFFGEGSRLTVL.

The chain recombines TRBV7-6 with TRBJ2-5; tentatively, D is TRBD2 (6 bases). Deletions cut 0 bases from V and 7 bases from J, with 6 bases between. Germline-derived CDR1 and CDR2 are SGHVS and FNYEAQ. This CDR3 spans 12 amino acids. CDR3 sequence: CASSLAGGTQYF. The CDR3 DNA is TGTGCCAGCAGCTTAGCCGGGGGGACCCAGTACTTC.

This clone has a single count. Here the CDR3 reads CASSLGTGGYGYTF. Written as DNA, the CDR3 is TGTGCCAGCAGTTTAGGGACAGGGGGCTATGGCTACACCTTC. The chain joins TRBV28 to TRBJ1-2; 11 bases align to TRBD1. Per the germline V gene, CDR1 is MDHEN and CDR2 is SYDVKM. This CDR3 is built from 14 residues. After removal of 2 bases from V and 4 bases from J, the junction contained 0 bases not matched to a gene.

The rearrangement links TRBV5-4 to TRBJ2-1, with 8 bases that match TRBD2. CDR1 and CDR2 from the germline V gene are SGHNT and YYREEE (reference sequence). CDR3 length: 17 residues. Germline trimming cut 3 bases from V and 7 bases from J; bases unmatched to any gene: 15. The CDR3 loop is CASSSPSMAGGRNEQFF. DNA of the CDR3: TGTGCCAGCAGCTCCCCGTCCATGGCGGGAGGTAGGAATGAGCAGTTCTTC.

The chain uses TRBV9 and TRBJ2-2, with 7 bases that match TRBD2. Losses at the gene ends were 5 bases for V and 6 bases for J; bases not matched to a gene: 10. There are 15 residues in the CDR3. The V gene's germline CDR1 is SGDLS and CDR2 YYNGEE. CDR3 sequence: CASRKTAGTPGELFF. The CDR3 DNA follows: TGTGCCAGCAGAAAGACAGCGGGAACACCCGGGGAGCTGTTTTTT.

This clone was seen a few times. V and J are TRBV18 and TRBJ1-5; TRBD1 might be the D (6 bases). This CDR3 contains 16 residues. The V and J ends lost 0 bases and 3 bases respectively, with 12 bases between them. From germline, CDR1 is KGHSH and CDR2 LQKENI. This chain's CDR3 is CASSPPAAGVNQPQHF. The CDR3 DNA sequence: TGTGCCAGCTCACCACCGGCGGCAGGGGTCAATCAGCCCCAGCATTTT.

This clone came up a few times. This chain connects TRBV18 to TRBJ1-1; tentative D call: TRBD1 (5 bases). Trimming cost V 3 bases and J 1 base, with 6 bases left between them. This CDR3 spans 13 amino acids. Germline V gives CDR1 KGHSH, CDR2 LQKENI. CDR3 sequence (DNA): TGTGCCAGCTCACCCGGGGGGAACACTGAAGCTTTCTTT. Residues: CASSPGGNTEAFF.

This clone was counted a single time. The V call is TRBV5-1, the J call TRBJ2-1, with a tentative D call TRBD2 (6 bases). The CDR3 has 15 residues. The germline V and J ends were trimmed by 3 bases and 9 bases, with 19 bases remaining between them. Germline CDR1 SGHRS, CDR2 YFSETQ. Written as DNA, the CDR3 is TGCGCCAGCAGCTCATATAGCGGAGGCGGAGGTGAGCAGTTCTTC. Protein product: CASSSYSGGGGEQFF.

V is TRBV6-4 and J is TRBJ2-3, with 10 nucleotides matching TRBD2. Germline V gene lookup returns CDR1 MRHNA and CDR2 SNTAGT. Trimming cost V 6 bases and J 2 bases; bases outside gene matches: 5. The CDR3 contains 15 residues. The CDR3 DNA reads TGTGCCAGCAGCCCCCTAGCGGGAGCCACAGATACGCAGTATTTT. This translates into CASSPLAGATDTQYF.

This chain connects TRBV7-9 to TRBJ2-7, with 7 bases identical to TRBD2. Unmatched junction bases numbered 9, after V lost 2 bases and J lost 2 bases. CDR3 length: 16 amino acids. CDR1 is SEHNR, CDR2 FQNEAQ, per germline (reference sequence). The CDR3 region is CASSLFLTSRTYEQYF. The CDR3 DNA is TGTGCCAGCAGCTTATTCCTGACTAGCCGCACCTACGAGCAGTACTTC.

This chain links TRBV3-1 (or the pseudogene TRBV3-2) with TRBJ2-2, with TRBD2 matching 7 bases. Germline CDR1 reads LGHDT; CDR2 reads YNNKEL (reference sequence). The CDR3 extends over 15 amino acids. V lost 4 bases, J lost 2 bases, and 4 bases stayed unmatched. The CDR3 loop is CASSPWDYNTGELFF. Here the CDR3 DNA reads TGTGCCAGCAGCCCATGGGACTACAACACCGGGGAGCTGTTTTTT.

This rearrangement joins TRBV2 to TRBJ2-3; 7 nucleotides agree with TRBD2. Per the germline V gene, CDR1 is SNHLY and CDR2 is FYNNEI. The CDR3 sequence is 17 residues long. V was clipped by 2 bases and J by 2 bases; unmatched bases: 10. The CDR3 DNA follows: TGTGCCAGCAGTGAACCGCGCCGTAAGCGGGACACAGATACGCAGTATTTT. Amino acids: CASSEPRRKRDTDTQYF.

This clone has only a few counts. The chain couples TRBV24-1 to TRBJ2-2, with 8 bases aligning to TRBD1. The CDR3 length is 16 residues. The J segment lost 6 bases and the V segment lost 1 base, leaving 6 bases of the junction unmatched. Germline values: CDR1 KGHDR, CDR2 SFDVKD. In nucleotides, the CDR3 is TGTGCCACCAGTGATTTCGGGCAGGGGGCAGCCGGGGAGCTGTTTTTT. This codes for CATSDFGQGAAGELFF.

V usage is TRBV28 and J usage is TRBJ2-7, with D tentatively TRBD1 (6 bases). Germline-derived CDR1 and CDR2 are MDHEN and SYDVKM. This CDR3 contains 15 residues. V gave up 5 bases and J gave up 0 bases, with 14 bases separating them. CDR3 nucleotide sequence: TGTGCCAGCAGTCCTACGGGACAACGCTCCTACGAGCAGTACTTC. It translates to CASSPTGQRSYEQYF. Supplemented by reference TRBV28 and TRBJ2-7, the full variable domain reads DVKVTQSSRYLVKRTGEKVFLECVQDMDHENMFWYRQDPGLGLRLIYFSYDVKMKEKGDIPEGYSVSREKKERFSLILESASTNQTSMYLCASSPTGQRSYEQYFGPGTRLTVT.

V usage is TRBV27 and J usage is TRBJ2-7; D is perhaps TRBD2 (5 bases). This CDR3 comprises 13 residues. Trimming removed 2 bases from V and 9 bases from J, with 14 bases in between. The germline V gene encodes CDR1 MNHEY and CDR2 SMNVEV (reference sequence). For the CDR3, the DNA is TGTGCCAGCAGTTTAGAGGGCCGGTCCGGGCAGTACTTC. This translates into CASSLEGRSGQYF.

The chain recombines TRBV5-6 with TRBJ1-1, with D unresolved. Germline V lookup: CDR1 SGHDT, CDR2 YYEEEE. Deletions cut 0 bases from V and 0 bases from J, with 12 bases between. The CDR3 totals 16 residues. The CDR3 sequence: CASSLALGAMNTEAFF. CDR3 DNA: TGTGCCAGCAGCTTGGCTCTGGGCGCCATGAACACTGAAGCTTTCTTT.

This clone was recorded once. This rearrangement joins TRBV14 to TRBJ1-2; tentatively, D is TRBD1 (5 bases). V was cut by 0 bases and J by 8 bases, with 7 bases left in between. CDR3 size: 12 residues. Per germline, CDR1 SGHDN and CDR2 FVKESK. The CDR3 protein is CASSQDRAGYTF. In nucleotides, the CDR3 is TGTGCCAGCAGCCAAGACAGGGCGGGCTACACCTTC.

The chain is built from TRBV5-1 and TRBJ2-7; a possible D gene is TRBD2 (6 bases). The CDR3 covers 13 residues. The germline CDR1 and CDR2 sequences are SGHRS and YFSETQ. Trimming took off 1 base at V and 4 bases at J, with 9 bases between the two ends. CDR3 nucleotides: TGCGCCAGCAGCTTGCGGAGCGGGTACGAGCAGTACTTC. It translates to CASSLRSGYEQYF.

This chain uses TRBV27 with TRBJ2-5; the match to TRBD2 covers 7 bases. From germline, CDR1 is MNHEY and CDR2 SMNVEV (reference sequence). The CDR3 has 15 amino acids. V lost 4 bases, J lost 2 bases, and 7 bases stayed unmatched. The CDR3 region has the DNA TGTGCCAGCAGTTACCTGGGGGGGGGACAAGAGACCCAGTACTTC. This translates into CASSYLGGGQETQYF.

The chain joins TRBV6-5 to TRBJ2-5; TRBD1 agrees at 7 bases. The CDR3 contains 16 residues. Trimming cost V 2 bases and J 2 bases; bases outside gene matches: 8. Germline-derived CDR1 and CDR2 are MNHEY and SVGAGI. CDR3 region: CASSYGWGQLQETQYF. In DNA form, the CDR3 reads TGTGCCAGCAGTTACGGATGGGGACAGCTGCAAGAGACCCAGTACTTC.